What follows are 30 T cell receptor beta chains derived from one specimen sequenced in a study of cytomegalovirus exposure and HLA in healthy donors. Both 60 Vbeta primers and 13 Jbeta primers went into the PCR. Assay: immunoSEQ multiplex PCR; the TCRdb copy retains only in-frame clones and omits some. The table includes 130,000 or so clones, around 77% detected once. Material for sequencing was PBMCs. These receptors all come from a woman aged 55-70 years in good health and CMV-seronegative.

The genes are TRBV2 and TRBJ2-1, with 7 nucleotides matching TRBD2. The V gene end was trimmed by 10 bases and the J gene end by 6 bases; junction bases not matched to a gene: 9. Germline CDR1 SNHLY, CDR2 FYNNEI. CDR3 length equals 13 residues. The CDR3, as DNA: TGTGCCATCTCCGGACTAGTCGGCAATGAGCAGTTCTTC. Translation: CAISGLVGNEQFF. Variable domain in full (rest from reference TRBV2 and TRBJ2-1): EPEVTQTPSHQVTQMGQEVILRCVPISNHLYFYWYRQILGQKVEFLVSFYNNEISEKSEIFDDQFSVERPDGSNFTLKIRSTKLEDSAMYFCAISGLVGNEQFFGPGTRLTVL.

V usage is TRBV25-1 and J usage is TRBJ1-1, with D possibly matching TRBD1 (6 bases). Germline V gene data show CDR1 as MGHDK and CDR2 as SYGVNS. Trimming took off 6 bases at V and 2 bases at J, with 10 bases between the two ends. The length of the CDR3 is 13 residues. The CDR3: CASRTGINTEAFF. The CDR3 DNA reads as TGTGCCAGCAGGACAGGAATAAACACTGAAGCTTTCTTT.

Comment on this clone: A junction boundary mismatches the germline segment, possibly from a read error. As DNA, the CDR3 is TGTTCCAGCAGCTTAAGGCCAGGAATTAGCCAAGAGACCCAGTACTTC. Translation gives CSSSLRPGISQETQYF. The rearrangement joins TRBV7-9 to TRBJ2-5, with D unresolved. From germline, CDR1 is SEHNR and CDR2 FQNEAQ (reference sequence). This CDR3 contains 16 residues.

This clone was recorded a few times. V and J are TRBV27 and TRBJ1-5; D unresolved. Trimming stripped 1 base from V and 4 bases from J, with 11 bases between. CDR3 length: 15 residues. Per germline, CDR1 MNHEY and CDR2 SMNVEV (reference sequence). For the CDR3, the DNA is TGTGCCAGCAGTTTATATGGCGACAAAAATCAGCCCCAGCATTTT. Its translation: CASSLYGDKNQPQHF.

A few counts support this clone. The chain uses TRBV7-3 and TRBJ2-1, with a tentative D call TRBD2 (5 bases). Per the germline V gene, CDR1 is SGHTA and CDR2 is FQGTGA. Trimming cost V 5 bases and J 7 bases, with 15 bases left between them. The CDR3 consists of 14 residues. Here the CDR3 DNA reads TGTGCCAGCAGCCGAAGAGGTAGCGCGAATGAGCAGTTCTTC. It translates to CASSRRGSANEQFF.

This clone was recorded only once. The chain is built from TRBV11-3 and TRBJ1-1, with 8 bases aligning to TRBD1. Losses at the gene ends were 4 bases for V and 3 bases for J; bases not matched to a gene: 4. Germline CDR1 and CDR2: SGHNT and YENEEA. The CDR3 covers 14 residues. The CDR3 is CASSSGQGYTEAFF. Here the CDR3 DNA reads TGTGCCAGCAGCTCCGGACAGGGCTACACTGAAGCTTTCTTT.

DNA of the CDR3: TGTGCCAGCAGCGCCGAGACTAGCGGGAGGGCGGATGAGCAGTTCTTC. It yields the protein CASSAETSGRADEQFF. The chain joins TRBV13 to TRBJ2-1; 14 nucleotides line up with TRBD2. The V gene's germline CDR1 is PRHDT and CDR2 FYEKMQ (reference sequence). The V and J ends lost 5 bases and 8 bases, in that order; junction bases with no gene match: 8. CDR3 length: 16 residues.

CDR3 in DNA: TGCGCCAGCAGTCCGGGACAGGGGGCTGCGGGGGCCAACGTCCTGACTTTC. Protein sequence: CASSPGQGAAGANVLTF. This chain links TRBV10-1 with TRBJ2-6; 12 positions agree with TRBD1. CDR1 WNHNN and CDR2 SYGVQD come from the germline V gene (reference sequence). This CDR3 comprises 17 residues. V shed 5 bases, J shed 4 bases, and the junction held 6 bases outside the gene matches.

The chain joins TRBV30 to TRBJ2-7, with 7 bases identical to TRBD2. Trimming at V came to 2 bases and at J to 0 bases, leaving 7 bases not matched to a gene. Germline V gene sequence: CDR1 GTSNPN, CDR2 SVGIG (reference sequence). The CDR3 spans 15 residues. CDR3: CAWSTAGGSSYEQYF. CDR3 nucleotides: TGTGCCTGGAGTACCGCCGGGGGGAGCTCCTACGAGCAGTACTTC.

This chain joins TRBV18 and TRBJ2-1, with TRBD1 identical over 9 bases. The germline V gene has CDR1 KGHSH and CDR2 LQKENI. J lost 12 bases, V lost 3 bases, and 9 bases had no gene match. The CDR3 runs 14 residues. This CDR3 is CASSPGTGMHGQFF. The CDR3 DNA reads as TGTGCCAGCTCACCCGGGACAGGGATGCATGGGCAGTTCTTC.

This chain uses TRBV27 with TRBJ2-2; 7 bases map to TRBD1. V shed 5 bases, J shed 2 bases, and the junction held 8 bases outside the gene matches. The CDR3 extends over 16 amino acids. Looked up from germline, CDR1 is MNHEY and CDR2 is SMNVEV (reference sequence). The chain's CDR3 is CASSTLQGVNTGELFF. DNA for the CDR3: TGTGCCAGCAGTACACTTCAGGGGGTCAACACCGGGGAGCTGTTTTTT.

The rearrangement uses TRBV9 and TRBJ2-3; TRBD1 matches 8 bases. Germline CDR1 and CDR2: SGDLS and YYNGEE. The V and J ends lost 7 bases and 5 bases, in that order; junction bases with no gene match: 9. The CDR3 is 14 residues long. CDR3 sequence (DNA): TGTGCCAGCCAACAGGGGGGACGGGGAGATACGCAGTATTTT. Amino acid sequence: CASQQGGRGDTQYF.

This chain joins TRBV30 and TRBJ2-7; 8 bases line up with TRBD1. The CDR3 is 14 amino acids. J gave up 6 bases and V 3 bases, and 10 bases lay outside the gene matches. Germline loops: CDR1 GTSNPN, CDR2 SVGIG (reference sequence). In DNA form, the CDR3 reads TGTGCCTGGAGGCCGGCAGGGGGCTTCAGCGAGCAGTACTTC. This gives the protein CAWRPAGGFSEQYF.

The chain carries TRBV5-1 and TRBJ1-4; 7 bases agree with TRBD1. The CDR3 has 15 amino acids. J lost 4 bases, V lost 4 bases, and 7 bases had no gene match. Germline CDR1 and CDR2: SGHRS and YFSETQ. CDR3 DNA: TGCGCCAGCAGCGCGACAGGGTACGGTAATGAAAAACTGTTTTTT. Its translation is CASSATGYGNEKLFF.

The gene calls are TRBV5-5 and TRBJ1-3; D not certain. The CDR3 consists of 15 residues. Germline CDR1 and CDR2: SGHKS and YYEKEE (reference sequence). V was cut by 2 bases and J by 0 bases, with 9 bases left in between. For the CDR3, the DNA is TGTGCCAGCAGCTTACTTCAGGACTCTGGAAACACCATATATTTT. It encodes CASSLLQDSGNTIYF.

This chain links TRBV27 with TRBJ2-2, with a weak D call TRBD2 (6 bases). The germline V gene encodes CDR1 MNHEY and CDR2 SMNVEV (reference sequence). The V and J ends lost 3 bases and 1 base respectively, with 12 bases between them. The CDR3 totals 16 residues. Here the CDR3 DNA reads TGTGCCAGCAGTTTGCGAGGCGGGATGAACACCGGGGAGCTGTTTTTT. Translated: CASSLRGGMNTGELFF.

This sequence joins TRBV4-2 and TRBJ2-5; the D gene is possibly TRBD2 (5 bases). The J call may be faulty, since TRBJ2-7 better matches the DNA end. Germline CDR1 LGHNA, CDR2 YNFKEQ. CDR3 length equals 16 residues. CDR3 nucleotides: TGTGCCAGCAGCCAAGATCGAGGGAGCGCTACCTACGAGCAGTACTTC. It specifies CASSQDRGSATYEQYF.

The chain links TRBV20-1 to TRBJ2-5; no clear D. CDR3 length: 10 amino acids. Per the germline V gene, CDR1 is DFQATT and CDR2 is SNEGSKA (reference sequence). Trimming cost V 6 bases and J 5 bases, with 7 bases left between them. CDR3 sequence reads: CSADWETQYF. Written as DNA, the CDR3 is TGCAGTGCAGACTGGGAGACCCAGTACTTC.

This chain uses TRBV15 with TRBJ1-5; a weak D match, TRBD1 (6 bases). Trimming took 5 bases from V and 5 from J, leaving 22 bases between them. In germline, CDR1 is LNHNV, CDR2 YYDKDF (reference sequence). CDR3 size: 17 residues. CDR3: CATSLSLFLQGDQPQHF. CDR3 coding DNA: TGTGCCACCAGCCTCTCCCTATTCCTACAGGGAGATCAGCCCCAGCATTTT.

This chain joins TRBV11-3 and TRBJ2-7; D perhaps matches TRBD1 (6 bases). Germline V CDR1 and CDR2: SGHNT, YENEEA. The V gene lost 5 bases and the J gene lost 6 bases, with 14 bases spanning the gap. The length of the CDR3 is 13 residues. The CDR3 is CASSPRGFGEQYF. The DNA for the CDR3 is TGTGCCAGCAGCCCAAGGGGGTTCGGCGAGCAGTACTTC.

The count of this clone is one. The chain employs TRBV7-2 and TRBJ2-7, with D tentatively TRBD1 (5 bases). V was trimmed by 4 bases and J by 3 bases, leaving 19 bases between them. Per germline, CDR1 SGHTA and CDR2 FQGNSA. CDR3 size: 16 residues. The CDR3: CASSSQGAHGDYEQYF. The CDR3 nucleotides read TGTGCCAGCAGCTCCCAAGGGGCCCATGGGGACTACGAGCAGTACTTC.

The J gene is TRBJ1-4, the V gene TRBV2; tentative D call: TRBD1 (5 bases). The ends were cut back, 3 bases at V and 8 bases at J, with 13 bases in the middle. The CDR3 contains 14 residues. Germline V gives CDR1 SNHLY, CDR2 FYNNEI. The CDR3 sequence: CASSESQVDEKLFF. For the CDR3, the DNA is TGTGCCAGCAGTGAGTCACAGGTTGACGAAAAACTGTTTTTT.

With respect to this clone: A read error may produce the germline difference seen at one junction end. The rearrangement joins TRBV27 to TRBJ1-2, with D maybe TRBD1 (5 bases). The CDR3 runs 13 residues. Germline CDR1 reads MNHEY; CDR2 reads SMNVEV (reference sequence). The CDR3 DNA follows: TGTGCCAGTAGTTCATTGCGGGGACTTGGCTACACCTTC. Translation gives CASSSLRGLGYTF.

The gene calls are TRBV5-1 and TRBJ1-2; perhaps TRBD1 as D (6 bases). V was pared by 2 bases and J by 6 bases, with 11 bases between. Germline CDR1 SGHRS, CDR2 YFSETQ. The CDR3 contains 13 residues. CDR3 in DNA: TGCGCCAGCAGCTTCGGGACAAAGGATGGCTACACCTTC. It is translated as CASSFGTKDGYTF. The whole variable domain, remainder taken from reference TRBV5-1 and TRBJ1-2, is KAGVTQTPRYLIKTRGQQVTLSCSPISGHRSVSWYQQTPGQGLQFLFEYFSETQRNKGNFPGRFSGRQFSNSRSEMNVSTLELGDSALYLCASSFGTKDGYTFGSGTRLTVV.

This clone was observed a few times. The chain recombines TRBV29-1 with TRBJ2-3, with 7 bases lining up with TRBD1. The germline V gene has CDR1 SQVTM and CDR2 ANQGSEA. The CDR3 totals 14 residues. Unmatched junction bases numbered 4, after V lost 3 bases and J lost 1 base. In DNA, the CDR3 is TGCAGCGTTGAGGGGGACAGCGGCACAGATACGCAGTATTTT. Translating gives CSVEGDSGTDTQYF.

The chain couples TRBV5-8 to TRBJ2-3; 9 nucleotides line up with TRBD1. After removal of 4 bases from V and 0 bases from J, the junction contained 6 bases not matched to a gene. Germline V gene lookup returns CDR1 SGHTS and CDR2 YDEGEE. There are 16 residues in the CDR3. CDR3 DNA: TGTGCCAGCAGCCTCGGACAGGGGATAAGCACAGATACGCAGTATTTT. Encoded protein: CASSLGQGISTDTQYF.

The chain uses TRBV27 and TRBJ2-7, with D possibly matching TRBD2 (6 bases). Germline V gene sequence: CDR1 MNHEY, CDR2 SMNVEV (reference sequence). Trimming left V 5 bases short and J 7 bases short, with 21 bases between. The CDR3 consists of 15 residues. The CDR3 bases are TGTGCCAGCAGTCTTCCCGGGACTCCCGCCGGGGAGCAGTACTTC. Protein: CASSLPGTPAGEQYF.

The genes are TRBV29-1 and TRBJ1-2, with 8 bases matching TRBD1. V shed 6 bases and J 9 bases; nucleotides not matched to a gene: 12. The CDR3 spans 13 residues. Per the germline V gene, CDR1 is SQVTM and CDR2 is ANQGSEA. CDR3 region: CSVDGQGALSYTF. For the CDR3, the DNA is TGCAGCGTGGACGGACAGGGAGCTTTAAGCTACACCTTC.

The V gene is TRBV19, the J gene TRBJ1-4; D ambiguous. Trimming left V 3 bases short and J 3 bases short, with 8 bases between. CDR3 length: 14 amino acids. Germline V lookup: CDR1 LNHDA, CDR2 SQIVND (reference sequence). The CDR3 region is CASSMIQPNEKLFF. Here the CDR3 DNA reads TGTGCCAGTAGTATGATACAGCCTAATGAAAAACTGTTTTTT.

A remark on this clone: Other DNA sequences in this sample translate to the same CDR3. The chain has TRBV9 and TRBJ2-7; possibly TRBD1 for D (6 bases). The CDR3 is 14 residues long. CDR1 and CDR2 (germline): SGDLS, YYNGEE. The V and J ends lost 0 bases and 6 bases respectively, with 13 bases between them. CDR3 nucleotide sequence: TGTGCCAGCAGCGTAGGGCAGGGGCGAGGCGAGCAGTACTTC. It encodes CASSVGQGRGEQYF.